This TCR beta chain was captured in a study of blood T cell repertoires in COVID-19. CDR1 GTSNPN and CDR2 SVGIG come from the germline V gene (reference sequence). CDR3 size: 16 residues. V lost 0 bases and J 1 base, leaving 15 bases between the germline ends. Authors' methods: Reference gene primer amplification gave estimated nucleated cell counts. Generated by immunoSEQ multiplex PCR, the TCRdb table keeps only in-frame clones and is missing some. V and J calls plus clone size are reproduced from that table; the DNA served to infer D and trimming. The sample has approximately 290,000 clones, about 89% seen once; the top ten hold over 2%. Those enrolled in Seattle joined during active infection and were followed longitudinally afterward.

This receptor was taken from a woman under 40 with COVID-19, enrolled during active disease. The sequenced sample was peripheral blood. The rearrangement uses TRBV30 and TRBJ1-2; TRBD1 might be the D (5 bases). The CDR3 reads CAWSVRGNRVNYGYTF. The DNA for the CDR3 is TGTGCCTGGAGTGTACGGGGGAATAGGGTTAACTATGGCTACACCTTC.